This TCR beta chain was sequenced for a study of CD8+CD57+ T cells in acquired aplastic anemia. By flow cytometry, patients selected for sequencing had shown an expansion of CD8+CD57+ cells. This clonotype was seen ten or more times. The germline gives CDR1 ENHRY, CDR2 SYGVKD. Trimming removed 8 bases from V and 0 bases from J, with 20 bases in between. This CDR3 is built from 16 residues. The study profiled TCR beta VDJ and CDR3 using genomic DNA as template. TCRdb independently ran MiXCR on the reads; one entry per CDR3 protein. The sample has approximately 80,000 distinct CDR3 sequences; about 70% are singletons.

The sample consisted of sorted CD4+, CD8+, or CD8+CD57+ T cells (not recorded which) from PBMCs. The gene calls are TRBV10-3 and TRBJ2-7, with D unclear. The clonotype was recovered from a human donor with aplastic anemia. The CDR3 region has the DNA TGTGCCATCTCACCATTATCAGGCCAAAGCTCCTACGAGCAGTACTTC. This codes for CAISPLSGQSSYEQYF.